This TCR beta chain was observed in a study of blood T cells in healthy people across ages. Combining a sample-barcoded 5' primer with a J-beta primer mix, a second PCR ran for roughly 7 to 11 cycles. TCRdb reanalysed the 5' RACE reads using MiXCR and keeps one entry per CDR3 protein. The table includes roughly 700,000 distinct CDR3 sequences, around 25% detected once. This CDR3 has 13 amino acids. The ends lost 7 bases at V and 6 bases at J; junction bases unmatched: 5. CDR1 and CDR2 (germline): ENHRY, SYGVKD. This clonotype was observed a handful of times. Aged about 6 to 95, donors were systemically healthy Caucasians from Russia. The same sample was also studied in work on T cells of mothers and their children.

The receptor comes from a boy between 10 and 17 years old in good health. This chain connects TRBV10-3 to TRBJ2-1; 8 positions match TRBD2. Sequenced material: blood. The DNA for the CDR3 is TGTGCCATCAAAGCGGGAGAGCTCAATGAGCAGTTCTTC. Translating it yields CAIKAGELNEQFF.